Sequencing of this T cell receptor beta chain was carried out in a study of T cell changes during pregnancy in multiple sclerosis. Libraries were prepared by immunoSEQ multiplex PCR; TCRdb keeps only in-frame clonotypes and omits some of them. The data show approximately 60,000 clones, with over 80% seen just once and roughly 3% held by the top ten. The length of the CDR3 is 15 residues. Germline lookup yields CDR1 SGHNT and CDR2 YENEEA. Between the trimmed V and J ends, which lost 0 bases and 7 bases, there was a span of 13 bases. Sequencing used peripheral blood, obtained in the second trimester of pregnancy. The chain is built from TRBV11-3 and TRBJ2-1; tentatively, D is TRBD1 (6 bases). The clonotype was recovered from a female donor in good health, enrolled as a control in a pregnancy study. In DNA form, the CDR3 reads TGTGCCAGCAGCTTAGATACAGGGCGAGGGAATGAGCAGTTCTTC. Translated, it gives CASSLDTGRGNEQFF.